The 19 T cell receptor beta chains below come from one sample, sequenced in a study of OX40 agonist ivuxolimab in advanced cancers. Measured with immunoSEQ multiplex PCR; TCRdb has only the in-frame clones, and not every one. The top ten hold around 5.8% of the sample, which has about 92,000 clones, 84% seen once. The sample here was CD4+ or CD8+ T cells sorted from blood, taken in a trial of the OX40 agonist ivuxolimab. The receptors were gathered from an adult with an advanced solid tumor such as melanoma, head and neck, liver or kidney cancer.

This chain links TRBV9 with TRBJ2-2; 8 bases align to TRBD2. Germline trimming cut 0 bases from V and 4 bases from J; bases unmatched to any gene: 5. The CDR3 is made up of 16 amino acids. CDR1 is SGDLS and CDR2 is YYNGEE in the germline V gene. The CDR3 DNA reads TGTGCCAGCAGCGTAGTCGAGCGGGAGAGCACCGGGGAGCTGTTTTTT. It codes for CASSVVERESTGELFF.

CDR3 loop: CAISEQTLNQPQHF. The CDR3 coding sequence is TGTGCCATCAGTGAACAGACACTTAATCAGCCCCAGCATTTT. The chain combines TRBV10-3 with TRBJ1-5; D gene ambiguous. With 3 bases removed from V and 4 bases from J, the gap between germline ends came to 10 bases. The CDR3 has 14 residues. Germline CDR1 is ENHRY and CDR2 is SYGVKD.

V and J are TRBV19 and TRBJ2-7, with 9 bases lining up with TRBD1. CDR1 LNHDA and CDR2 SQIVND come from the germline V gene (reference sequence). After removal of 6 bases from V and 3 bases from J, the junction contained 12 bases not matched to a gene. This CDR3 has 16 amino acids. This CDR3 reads CASRRDRASQGYEQYF. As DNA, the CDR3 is TGTGCCAGTAGAAGGGACAGGGCCAGTCAGGGCTACGAGCAGTACTTC.

DNA for the CDR3: TGTGCCAGTAGTATAGCGGCCAACACAGATACGCAGTATTTT. It yields the protein CASSIAANTDTQYF. The chain links TRBV19 to TRBJ2-3; D is unclear. The CDR3 runs to 14 residues. Trimming pared 1 base from V and 2 bases from J, leaving 7 bases between. Germline V lookup: CDR1 LNHDA, CDR2 SQIVND (reference sequence).

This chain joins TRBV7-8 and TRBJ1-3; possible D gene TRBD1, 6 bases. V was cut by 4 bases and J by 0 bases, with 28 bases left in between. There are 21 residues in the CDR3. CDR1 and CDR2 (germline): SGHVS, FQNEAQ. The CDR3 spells CASSSPPGQNTKGYSGNTIYF. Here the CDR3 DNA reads TGTGCCAGCAGCTCCCCCCCAGGACAGAATACTAAAGGGTACTCTGGAAACACCATATATTTT.

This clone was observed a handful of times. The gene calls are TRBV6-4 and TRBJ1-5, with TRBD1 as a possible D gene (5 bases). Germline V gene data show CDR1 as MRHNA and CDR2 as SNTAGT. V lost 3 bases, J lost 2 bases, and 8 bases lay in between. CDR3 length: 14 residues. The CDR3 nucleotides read TGTGCCAGCAGTGAGGGGCTTGGCAATCAGCCCCAGCATTTT. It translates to CASSEGLGNQPQHF.

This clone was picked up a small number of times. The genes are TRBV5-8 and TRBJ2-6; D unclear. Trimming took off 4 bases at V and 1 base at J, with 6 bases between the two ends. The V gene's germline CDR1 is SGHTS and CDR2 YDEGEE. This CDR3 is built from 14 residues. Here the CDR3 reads CASSPLSGANVLTF. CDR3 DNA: TGTGCCAGCAGCCCATTGTCTGGGGCCAACGTCCTGACTTTC. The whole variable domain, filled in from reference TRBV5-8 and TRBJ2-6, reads EAGVTQSPTHLIKTRGQQATLRCSPISGHTSVYWYQQALGLGLQFLLWYDEGEERNRGNFPPRFSGRQFPNYSSELNVNALELEDSALYLCASSPLSGANVLTFGAGSRLTVL.

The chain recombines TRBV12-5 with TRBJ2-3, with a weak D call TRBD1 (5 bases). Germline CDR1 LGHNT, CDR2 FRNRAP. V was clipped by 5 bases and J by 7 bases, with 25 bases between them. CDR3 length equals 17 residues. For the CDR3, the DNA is TGTGCTAGTGGTCTTCTGTGGGGCTCCTCAAGCACGTATACGCAGTATTTT. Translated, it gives CASGLLWGSSSTYTQYF.

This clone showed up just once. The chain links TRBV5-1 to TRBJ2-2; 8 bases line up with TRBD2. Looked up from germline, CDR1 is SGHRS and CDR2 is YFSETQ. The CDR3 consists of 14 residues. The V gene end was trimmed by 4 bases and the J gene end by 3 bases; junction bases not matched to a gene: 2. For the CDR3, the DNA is TGCGCCAGCAGCAAAGCGGGGGACACCGGGGAGCTGTTTTTT. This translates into CASSKAGDTGELFF.

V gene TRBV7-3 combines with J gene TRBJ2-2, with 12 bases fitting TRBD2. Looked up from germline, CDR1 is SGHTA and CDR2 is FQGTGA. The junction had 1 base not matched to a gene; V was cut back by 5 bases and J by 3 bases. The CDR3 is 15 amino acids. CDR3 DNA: TGTGCCAGCAGCCGACTAGCGGGGGACACCGGGGAGCTGTTTTTT. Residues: CASSRLAGDTGELFF.

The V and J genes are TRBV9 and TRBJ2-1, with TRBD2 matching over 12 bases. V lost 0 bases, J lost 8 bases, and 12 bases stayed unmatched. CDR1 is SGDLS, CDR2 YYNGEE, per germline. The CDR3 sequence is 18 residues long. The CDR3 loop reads CASSVGVLAGGQLDEQFF. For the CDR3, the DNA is TGTGCCAGCAGCGTAGGAGTCCTAGCGGGGGGGCAATTAGATGAGCAGTTCTTC.

Written as DNA, the CDR3 is TGTGCCAGCAGCAAAAGAACTAGCACCCTAGCCAAAAACATTCAGTACTTC. This translates into CASSKRTSTLAKNIQYF. The V and J genes are TRBV21-1 and TRBJ2-4; the table assigns TRBD2, which was not confirmed against the DNA. TRBV21-1 is a documented pseudogene. The CDR3 extends over 17 amino acids.

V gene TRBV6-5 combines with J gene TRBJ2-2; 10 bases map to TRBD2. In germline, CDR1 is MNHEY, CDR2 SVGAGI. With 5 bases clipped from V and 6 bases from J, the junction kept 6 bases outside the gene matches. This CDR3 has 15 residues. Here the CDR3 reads CASSPSGRASGELFF. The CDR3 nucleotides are TGTGCCAGCAGTCCCAGCGGGAGGGCGTCCGGGGAGCTGTTTTTT.

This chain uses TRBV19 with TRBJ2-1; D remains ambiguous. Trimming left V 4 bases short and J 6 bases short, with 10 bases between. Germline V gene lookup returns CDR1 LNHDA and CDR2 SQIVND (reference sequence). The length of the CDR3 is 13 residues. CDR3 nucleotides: TGTGCCAGTAGTACCAATAGACTCAATGAGCAGTTCTTC. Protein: CASSTNRLNEQFF.

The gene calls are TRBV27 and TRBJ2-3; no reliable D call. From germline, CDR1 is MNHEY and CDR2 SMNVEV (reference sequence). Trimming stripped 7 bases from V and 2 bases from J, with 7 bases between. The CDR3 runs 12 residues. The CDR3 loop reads CASMLNTDTQYF. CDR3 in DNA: TGTGCCAGCATGCTCAACACAGATACGCAGTATTTT.

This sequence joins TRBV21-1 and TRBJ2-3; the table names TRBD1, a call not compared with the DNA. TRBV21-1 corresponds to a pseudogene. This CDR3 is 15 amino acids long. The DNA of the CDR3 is TGTGCCAGCAGCAAACTGGGCCTTAATACAGATACGCAGTATTTT. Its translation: CASSKLGLNTDTQYF.

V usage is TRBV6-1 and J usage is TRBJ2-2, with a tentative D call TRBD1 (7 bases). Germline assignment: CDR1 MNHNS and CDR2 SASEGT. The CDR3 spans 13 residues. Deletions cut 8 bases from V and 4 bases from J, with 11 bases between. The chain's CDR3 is CASAGQLTGELFF. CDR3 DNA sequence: TGTGCCAGCGCGGGACAGCTCACCGGGGAGCTGTTTTTT.

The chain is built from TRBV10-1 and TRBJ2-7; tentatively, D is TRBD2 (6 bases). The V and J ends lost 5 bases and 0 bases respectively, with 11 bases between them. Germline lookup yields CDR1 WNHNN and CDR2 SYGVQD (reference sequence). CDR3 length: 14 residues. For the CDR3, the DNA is TGCGCCAGCAGTCCCGGAGGGAACTCCTACGAGCAGTACTTC. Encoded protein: CASSPGGNSYEQYF.

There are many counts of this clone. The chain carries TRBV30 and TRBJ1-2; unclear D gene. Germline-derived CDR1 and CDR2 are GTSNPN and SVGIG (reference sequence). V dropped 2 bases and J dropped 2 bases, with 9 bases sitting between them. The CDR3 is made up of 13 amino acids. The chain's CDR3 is CAWSNWENYGYTF. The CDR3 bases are TGTGCCTGGAGTAACTGGGAGAACTATGGCTACACCTTC. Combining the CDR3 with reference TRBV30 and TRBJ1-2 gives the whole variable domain SQTIHQWPATLVQPVGSPLSLECTVEGTSNPNLYWYRQAAGRGLQLLFYSVGIGQISSEVPQNLSASRPQDRQFILSSKKLLLSDSGFYLCAWSNWENYGYTFGSGTRLTVV.